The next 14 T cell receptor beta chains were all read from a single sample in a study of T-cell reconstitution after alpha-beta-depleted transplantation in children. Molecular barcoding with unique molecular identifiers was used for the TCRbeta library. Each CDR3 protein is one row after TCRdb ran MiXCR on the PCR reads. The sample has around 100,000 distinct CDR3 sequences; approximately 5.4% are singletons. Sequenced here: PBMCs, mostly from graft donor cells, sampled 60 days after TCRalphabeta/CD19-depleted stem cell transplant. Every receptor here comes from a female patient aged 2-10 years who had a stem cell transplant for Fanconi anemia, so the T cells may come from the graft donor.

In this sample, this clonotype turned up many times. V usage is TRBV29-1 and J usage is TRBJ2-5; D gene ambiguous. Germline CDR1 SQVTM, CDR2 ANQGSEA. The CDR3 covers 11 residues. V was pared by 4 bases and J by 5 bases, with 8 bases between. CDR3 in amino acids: CSVASSETQYF. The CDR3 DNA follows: TGCAGCGTTGCCTCGAGTGAGACCCAGTACTTC.

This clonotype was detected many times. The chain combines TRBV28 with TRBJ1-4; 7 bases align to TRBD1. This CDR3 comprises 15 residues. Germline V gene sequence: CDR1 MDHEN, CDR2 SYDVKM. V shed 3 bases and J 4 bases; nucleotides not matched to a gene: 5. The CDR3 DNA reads TGTGCCAGCAGTTTCGGCGGACAGGTTAATGAAAAACTGTTTTTT. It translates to CASSFGGQVNEKLFF.

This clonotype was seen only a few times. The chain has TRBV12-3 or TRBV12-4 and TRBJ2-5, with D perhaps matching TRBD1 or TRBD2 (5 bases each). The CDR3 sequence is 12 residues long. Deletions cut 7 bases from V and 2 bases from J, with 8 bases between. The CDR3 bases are TGTGCCAGCACTTGGGGGCAAGAGACCCAGTACTTC. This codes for CASTWGQETQYF.

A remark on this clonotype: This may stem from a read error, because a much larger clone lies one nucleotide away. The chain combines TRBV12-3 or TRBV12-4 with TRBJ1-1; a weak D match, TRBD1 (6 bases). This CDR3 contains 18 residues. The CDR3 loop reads CASSLSSRQAYMNSEAFF. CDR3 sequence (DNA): TGTGCCAGCAGTTTAAGTTCGCGACAGGCCTACATGAACTCTGAAGCTTTCTTT.

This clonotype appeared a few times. In nucleotides, the CDR3 is TGTGCCAGCAGTTTAAGTGGCCGGGGGGTCCTAGGCACAGATACGCAGTATTTT. As protein: CASSLSGRGVLGTDTQYF. This chain joins TRBV12-3 or TRBV12-4 and TRBJ2-3, with TRBD2 matching over 7 bases. The CDR3 length is 18 residues. After removal of 2 bases from V and 1 base from J, the junction contained 12 bases not matched to a gene.

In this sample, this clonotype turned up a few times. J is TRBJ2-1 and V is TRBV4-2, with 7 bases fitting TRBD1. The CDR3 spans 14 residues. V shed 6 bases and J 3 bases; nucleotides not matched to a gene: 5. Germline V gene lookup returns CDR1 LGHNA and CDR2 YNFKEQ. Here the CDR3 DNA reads TGTGCCAGCAGTGATGGGACAGTCTACAATGAGCAGTTCTTC. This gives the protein CASSDGTVYNEQFF.

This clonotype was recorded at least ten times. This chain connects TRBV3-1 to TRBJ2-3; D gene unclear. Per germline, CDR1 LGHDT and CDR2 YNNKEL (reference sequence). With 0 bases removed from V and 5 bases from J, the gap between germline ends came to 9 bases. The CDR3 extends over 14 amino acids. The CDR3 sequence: CASSQERGEDTQYF. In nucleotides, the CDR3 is TGTGCCAGCAGCCAAGAACGAGGAGAAGATACGCAGTATTTT.

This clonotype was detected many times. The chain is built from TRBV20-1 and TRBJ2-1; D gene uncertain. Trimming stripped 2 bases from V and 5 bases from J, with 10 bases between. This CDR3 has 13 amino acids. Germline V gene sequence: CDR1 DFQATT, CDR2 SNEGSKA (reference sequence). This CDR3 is CSARRSADNEQFF. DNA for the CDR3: TGCAGTGCTAGAAGGTCTGCCGACAATGAGCAGTTCTTC.

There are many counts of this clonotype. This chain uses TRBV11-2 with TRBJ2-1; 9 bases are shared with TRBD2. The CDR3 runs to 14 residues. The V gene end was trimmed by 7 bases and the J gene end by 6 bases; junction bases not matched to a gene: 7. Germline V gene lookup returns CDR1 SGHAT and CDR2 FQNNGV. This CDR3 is CASNAGGRLNEQFF. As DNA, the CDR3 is TGTGCCAGCAACGCGGGAGGGCGTCTCAATGAGCAGTTCTTC. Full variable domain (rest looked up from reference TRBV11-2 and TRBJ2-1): EAGVAQSPRYKIIEKRQSVAFWCNPISGHATLYWYQQILGQGPKLLIQFQNNGVVDDSQLPKDRFSAERLKGVDSTLKIQPAKLEDSAVYLCASNAGGRLNEQFFGPGTRLTVL.

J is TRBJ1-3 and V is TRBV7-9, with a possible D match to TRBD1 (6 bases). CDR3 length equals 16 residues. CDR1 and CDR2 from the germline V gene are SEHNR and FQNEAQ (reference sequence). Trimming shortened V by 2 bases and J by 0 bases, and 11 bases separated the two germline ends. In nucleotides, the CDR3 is TGTGCCAGCAGCTTACCTGACAGGTTCTCTGGAAACACCATATATTTT. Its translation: CASSLPDRFSGNTIYF.

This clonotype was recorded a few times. For the CDR3, the DNA is TGTGCCAGCTCACCGCTCGGGCCGGGACTAGCGGGCAATGAGCAGTTCTTC. Amino acids: CASSPLGPGLAGNEQFF. The J gene is TRBJ2-1, the V gene TRBV18; TRBD2 aligns across 12 bases. The J segment lost 6 bases and the V segment lost 3 bases, leaving 9 bases of the junction unmatched. Per germline, CDR1 KGHSH and CDR2 LQKENI. CDR3 length equals 17 residues.

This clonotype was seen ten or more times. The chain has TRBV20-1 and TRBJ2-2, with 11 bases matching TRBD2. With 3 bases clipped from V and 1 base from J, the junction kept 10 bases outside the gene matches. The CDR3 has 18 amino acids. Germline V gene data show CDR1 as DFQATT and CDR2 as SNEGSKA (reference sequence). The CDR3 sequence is CSASSSGLAGGNTGELFF. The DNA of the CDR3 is TGCAGTGCTAGTTCCTCTGGGCTAGCGGGAGGGAACACCGGGGAGCTGTTTTTT.

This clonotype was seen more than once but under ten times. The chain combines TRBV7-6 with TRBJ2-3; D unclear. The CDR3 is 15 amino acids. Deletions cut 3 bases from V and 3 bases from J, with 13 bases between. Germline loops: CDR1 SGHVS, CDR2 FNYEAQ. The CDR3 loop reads CASSLNWSPTDTQYF. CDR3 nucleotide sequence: TGTGCCAGCAGCTTGAACTGGTCCCCTACAGATACGCAGTATTTT.

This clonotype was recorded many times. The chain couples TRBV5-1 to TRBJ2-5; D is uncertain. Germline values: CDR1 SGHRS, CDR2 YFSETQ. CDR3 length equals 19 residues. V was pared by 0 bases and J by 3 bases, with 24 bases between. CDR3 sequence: CASSLVGPRPPEQEETQYF. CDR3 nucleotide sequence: TGCGCCAGCAGCTTGGTGGGTCCTAGGCCACCTGAGCAAGAAGAGACCCAGTACTTC.